These 8 T cell receptor beta chains share one sample of origin, sequenced in a study of T cell clonotyping in hematopoietic cell transplantation. The method was immunoSEQ multiplex PCR; TCRdb's version includes in-frame clones alone and lacks a portion of them. This table holds roughly 15,000 clones, less than 80% found once. The sequenced sample consisted of PBMCs. These receptors were taken from a human donor who either received an allogeneic hematopoietic cell transplant for a myeloid malignancy or was a related donor (not recorded which). Some clones in this sample may be carry-over from other donors' samples.

This chain joins TRBV4-1 and TRBJ1-1; 7 bases fit TRBD1. Germline assignment: CDR1 MGHRA and CDR2 YSYEKL. The CDR3 totals 15 residues. Unmatched junction bases numbered 10, after V lost 5 bases and J lost 4 bases. The CDR3 sequence: CASSYRQGKGTEAFF. DNA for the CDR3: TGCGCCAGCAGCTACCGACAGGGCAAGGGCACTGAAGCTTTCTTT.

The gene calls are TRBV6-5 and TRBJ1-1, with TRBD1 matching over 9 bases. Germline loops: CDR1 MNHEY, CDR2 SVGAGI. The CDR3 has 16 amino acids. Losses at the gene ends were 0 bases for V and 1 base for J; bases not matched to a gene: 3. In nucleotides, the CDR3 is TGTGCCAGCAGTTACTCCGGGACAGGGCCGAACACTGAAGCTTTCTTT. Translation: CASSYSGTGPNTEAFF.

The chain is built from TRBV6-5 and TRBJ1-1; D unresolved. Germline CDR1 is MNHEY and CDR2 is SVGAGI. This CDR3 is 14 amino acids long. Trimming took off 2 bases at V and 5 bases at J, with 12 bases between the two ends. The CDR3 is CASSYQEVGTEAFF. DNA for the CDR3: TGTGCCAGCAGTTACCAGGAGGTTGGGACTGAAGCTTTCTTT.

J is TRBJ1-2 and V is TRBV10-3; D gene ambiguous. Trimming stripped 3 bases from V and 5 bases from J, with 22 bases between. Germline CDR1 and CDR2: ENHRY and SYGVKD. The CDR3 loop spans 17 amino acids. The CDR3 nucleotides are TGTGCCATCAGTGACCCGAAATCGGCAGTGGGGTGGTATGGCTACACCTTC. This sequence encodes CAISDPKSAVGWYGYTF.

V and J are TRBV30 and TRBJ2-7, with D uncertain. Trimming removed 4 bases at V and 3 bases at J, with 10 bases between. Germline V gene sequence: CDR1 GTSNPN, CDR2 SVGIG (reference sequence). The CDR3 has 12 amino acids. CDR3 in amino acids: CAWNAPRYEQYF. CDR3 coding DNA: TGTGCCTGGAACGCGCCGCGCTACGAGCAGTACTTC.

This clone qualifies as medium-sized. This chain joins TRBV5-6 and TRBJ2-1; D is possibly TRBD2 (5 bases). Trimming took off 6 bases at V and 8 bases at J, with 18 bases between the two ends. Germline CDR1 reads SGHDT; CDR2 reads YYEEEE. The CDR3 runs 14 residues. CDR3 bases: TGTGCCAGCAACCCCTGGGGAGAGCGAGATGAGCAGTTCTTC. It is translated as CASNPWGERDEQFF.

The J gene is TRBJ1-2, the V gene TRBV27; D is undetermined. Germline loops: CDR1 MNHEY, CDR2 SMNVEV (reference sequence). The CDR3 contains 14 residues. V was pared by 0 bases and J by 8 bases, with 13 bases between. The DNA for the CDR3 is TGTGCCAGCAGTTTATCGGGTGCGTCGGAGGGCTACACCTTC. Translated: CASSLSGASEGYTF.

This chain links TRBV5-6 with TRBJ1-1; TRBD1 agrees at 8 bases. J gave up 4 bases and V 4 bases, and 6 bases lay outside the gene matches. Germline values: CDR1 SGHDT, CDR2 YYEEEE. The CDR3 contains 14 residues. CDR3 in amino acids: CASSRPGGGTEAFF. DNA of the CDR3: TGTGCCAGCAGCCGACCAGGGGGCGGCACTGAAGCTTTCTTT.